This TCR beta chain is drawn from a study of blood T cell repertoires in COVID-19. Here immunoSEQ multiplex PCR was the method, and the copy in TCRdb shows in-frame clones only, minus some. The data show tens of thousands of clones, under 85% seen once. This CDR3 region has 16 residues. CDR1 is MNHEY, CDR2 SVGEGT, per germline. J was trimmed by 4 bases and V by 4 bases; bases with no gene match: 12. The receptor was isolated from a man in his fifties with COVID-19, enrolled during active disease. V and J are TRBV6-2 or TRBV6-3 and TRBJ2-7; 8 nucleotides line up with TRBD1. Sequencing was carried out using peripheral blood. The CDR3 coding sequence is TGTGCCAGCAGTTCGCTAGGACAGGGTTCTTTTTACGAGCAGTACTTC. It specifies CASSSLGQGSFYEQYF.